This T cell receptor (beta chain) is drawn from a study of blood T cells in healthy people across ages. General study results and limits: PBMCs left unsorted prevented a conclusive naive versus antigen-experienced comparison. Strong correlation was found linking TCR beta diversity to naive T cell percentage. While age rose, TCR beta diversity per million T cells dropped in a roughly linear way.

Ten or more counts support this clonotype. Its target is not known. Germline CDR1 is GTSNPN and CDR2 is SVGIG (reference sequence). The CDR3 contains 14 residues. A second roughly 6 to 12 cycle PCR used barcoded and J-beta primers. Using its own MiXCR run on the 5' RACE reads, TCRdb lists one record per CDR3 protein. Among 710,000 or so distinct CDR3 sequences, roughly 30% were seen once, and the ten largest hold over 15%. The sample taken for sequencing was blood. This clonotype was sampled from a woman at least 80 years old in good health. V is TRBV30 and J is TRBJ1-6; 7 bases line up with TRBD1. This chain's CDR3 is CASDRDTYNSPLHF. The CDR3 DNA reads as TGTGCTTCCGACAGGGACACCTATAATTCACCCCTCCACTTT. The full variable domain, rest sourced from reference TRBV30 and TRBJ1-6, is SQTIHQWPATLVQPVGSPLSLECTVEGTSNPNLYWYRQAAGRGLQLLFYSVGIGQISSEVPQNLSASRPQDRQFILSSKKLLLSDSGFYLCASDRDTYNSPLHFGNGTRLTVT.